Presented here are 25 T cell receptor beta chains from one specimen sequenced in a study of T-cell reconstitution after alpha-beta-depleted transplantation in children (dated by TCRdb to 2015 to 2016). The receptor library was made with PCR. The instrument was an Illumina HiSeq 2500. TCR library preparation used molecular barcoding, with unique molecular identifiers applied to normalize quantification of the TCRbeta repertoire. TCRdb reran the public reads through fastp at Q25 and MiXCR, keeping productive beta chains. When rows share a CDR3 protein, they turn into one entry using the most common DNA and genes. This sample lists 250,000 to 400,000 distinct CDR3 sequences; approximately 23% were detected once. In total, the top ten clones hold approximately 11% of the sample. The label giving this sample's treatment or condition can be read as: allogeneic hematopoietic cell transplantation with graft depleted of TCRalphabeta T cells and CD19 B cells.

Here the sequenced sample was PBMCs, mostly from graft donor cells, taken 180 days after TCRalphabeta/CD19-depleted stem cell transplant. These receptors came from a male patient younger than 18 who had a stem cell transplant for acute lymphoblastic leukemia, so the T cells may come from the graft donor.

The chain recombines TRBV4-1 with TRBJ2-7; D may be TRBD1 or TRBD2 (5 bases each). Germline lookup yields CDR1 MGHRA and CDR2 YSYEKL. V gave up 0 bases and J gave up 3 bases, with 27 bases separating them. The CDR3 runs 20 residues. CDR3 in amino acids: CASSQDFWGSGSGRFYEQYF. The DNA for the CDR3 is TGCGCCAGCAGCCAAGATTTTTGGGGGTCGGGGAGCGGAAGATTCTACGAGCAGTACTTC.

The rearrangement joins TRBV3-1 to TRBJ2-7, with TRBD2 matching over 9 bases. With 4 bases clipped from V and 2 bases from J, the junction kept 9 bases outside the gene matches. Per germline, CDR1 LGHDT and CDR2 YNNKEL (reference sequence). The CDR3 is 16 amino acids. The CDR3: CASSLPGLALPYEQYF. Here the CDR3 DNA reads TGTGCCAGCAGCCTTCCGGGACTAGCTCTTCCCTACGAGCAGTACTTC.

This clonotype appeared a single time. The CDR3 reads CASRDTGGAGGYTF. For the CDR3, the DNA is TGTGCCAGCAGGGATACAGGGGGCGCAGGTGGCTACACCTTC. This chain links TRBV2 with TRBJ1-2; the match to TRBD1 covers 9 bases. The CDR3 is made up of 14 amino acids. Trimming removed 6 bases from V and 7 bases from J; junction bases left unmatched: 9. From germline, CDR1 is SNHLY and CDR2 FYNNEI.

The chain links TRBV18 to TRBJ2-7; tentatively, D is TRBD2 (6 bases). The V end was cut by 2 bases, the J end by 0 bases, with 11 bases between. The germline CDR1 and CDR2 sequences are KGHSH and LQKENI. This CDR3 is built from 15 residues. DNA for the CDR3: TGTGCCAGCTCACCAGCGGGACCCAGCTCCTACGAGCAGTACTTC. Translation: CASSPAGPSSYEQYF.

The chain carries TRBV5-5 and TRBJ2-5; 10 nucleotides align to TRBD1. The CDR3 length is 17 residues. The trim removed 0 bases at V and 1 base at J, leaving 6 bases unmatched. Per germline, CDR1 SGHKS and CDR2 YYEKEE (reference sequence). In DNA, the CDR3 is TGTGCCAGCAGCTTGGGACGGACAGGGGGACCCCAAGAGACCCAGTACTTC. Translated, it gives CASSLGRTGGPQETQYF.

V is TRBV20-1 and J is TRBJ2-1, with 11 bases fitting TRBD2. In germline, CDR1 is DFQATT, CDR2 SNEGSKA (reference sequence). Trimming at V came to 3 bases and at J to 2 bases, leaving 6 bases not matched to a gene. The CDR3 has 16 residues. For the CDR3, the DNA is TGCAGTGCTAGGCCTGGACTAGCGGGCCCCTACAATGAGCAGTTCTTC. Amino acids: CSARPGLAGPYNEQFF.

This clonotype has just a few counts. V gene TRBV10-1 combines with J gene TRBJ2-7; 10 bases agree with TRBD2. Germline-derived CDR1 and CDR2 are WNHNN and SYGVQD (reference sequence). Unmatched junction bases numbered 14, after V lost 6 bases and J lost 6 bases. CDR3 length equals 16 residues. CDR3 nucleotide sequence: TGCGCCAGCAGCCTTGAACCAGCGGGAGGGGGGAGCGAGCAGTACTTC. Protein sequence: CASSLEPAGGGSEQYF.

The chain's CDR3 is CATTQGGATNEKLFF. The CDR3 nucleotides are TGTGCCACCACCCAAGGGGGGGCAACTAATGAAAAACTGTTTTTT. V usage is TRBV3-1 and J usage is TRBJ1-4, with a tentative D call TRBD1 (6 bases). This CDR3 is 15 amino acids long. The germline V gene has CDR1 LGHDT and CDR2 YNNKEL (reference sequence). V shed 10 bases and J shed 0 bases, with 15 bases lying between them.

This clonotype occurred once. CDR3 nucleotides: TGTGCCAGTAGTTCCCGACAGGGGTACTCCTACGAGCAGTACTTC. Its protein is CASSSRQGYSYEQYF. The chain has TRBV19 and TRBJ2-7; 8 bases are a match to TRBD1. Trimming took 5 bases from V and 0 from J; bases not matched to a gene: 6. In germline, CDR1 is LNHDA, CDR2 SQIVND (reference sequence). The CDR3 is made up of 15 amino acids.

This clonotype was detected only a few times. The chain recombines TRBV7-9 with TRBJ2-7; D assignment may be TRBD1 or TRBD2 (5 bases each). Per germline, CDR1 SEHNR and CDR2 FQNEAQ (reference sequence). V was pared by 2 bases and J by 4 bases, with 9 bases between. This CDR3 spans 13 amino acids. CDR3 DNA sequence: TGTGCCAGCAGCTTAAGGGGACGTTACGAGCAGTACTTC. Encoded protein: CASSLRGRYEQYF.

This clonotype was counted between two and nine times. The CDR3 region has the DNA TGTGCTAGTGGTTTGATGGATACGCAGTATTTT. It codes for CASGLMDTQYF. The chain is built from TRBV12-5 and TRBJ2-3; no clear D gene. There are 11 residues in the CDR3. Germline lookup yields CDR1 LGHNT and CDR2 FRNRAP. V shed 2 bases and J shed 6 bases, with 3 bases lying between them.

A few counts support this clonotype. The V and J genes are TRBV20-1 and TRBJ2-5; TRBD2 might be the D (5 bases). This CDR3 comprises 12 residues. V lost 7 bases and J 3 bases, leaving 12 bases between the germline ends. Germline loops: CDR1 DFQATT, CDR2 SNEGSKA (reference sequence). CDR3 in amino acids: CSGLPSEETQYF. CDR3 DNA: TGCAGTGGACTACCAAGTGAAGAGACCCAGTACTTC.

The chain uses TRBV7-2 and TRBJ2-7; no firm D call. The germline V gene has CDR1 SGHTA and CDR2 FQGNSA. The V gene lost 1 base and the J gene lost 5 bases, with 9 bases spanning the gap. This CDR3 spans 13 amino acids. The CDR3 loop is CASSLGGSDEQYF. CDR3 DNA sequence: TGTGCCAGCAGCTTAGGGGGATCCGACGAGCAGTACTTC. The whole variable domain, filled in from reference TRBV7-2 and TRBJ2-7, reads GAGVSQSPSNKVTEKGKDVELRCDPISGHTALYWYRQSLGQGLEFLIYFQGNSAPDKSGLPSDRFSAERTGGSVSTLTIQRTQQEDSAVYLCASSLGGSDEQYFGPGTRLTVT.

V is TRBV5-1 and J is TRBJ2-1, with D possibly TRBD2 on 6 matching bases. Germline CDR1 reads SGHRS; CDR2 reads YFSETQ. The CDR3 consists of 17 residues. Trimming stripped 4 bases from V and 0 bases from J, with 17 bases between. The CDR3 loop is CASSLTQRASSYNEQFF. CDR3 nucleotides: TGCGCCAGCAGCCTGACCCAGCGGGCCAGCTCCTACAATGAGCAGTTCTTC.

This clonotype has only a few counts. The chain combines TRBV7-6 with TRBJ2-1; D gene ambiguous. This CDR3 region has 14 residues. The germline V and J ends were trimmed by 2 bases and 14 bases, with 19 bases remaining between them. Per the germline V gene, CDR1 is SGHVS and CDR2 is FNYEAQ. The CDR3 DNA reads TGTGCCAGCAGCTTAACCGACTCGGGCTATAAGGAGTTCTTC. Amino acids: CASSLTDSGYKEFF. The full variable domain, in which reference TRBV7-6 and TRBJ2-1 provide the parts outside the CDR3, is GAGVSQSPRYKVTKRGQDVALRCDPISGHVSLYWYRQALGQGPEFLTYFNYEAQQDKSGLPNDRFSAERPEGSISTLTIQRTEQRDSAMYRCASSLTDSGYKEFFGPGTRLTVL.

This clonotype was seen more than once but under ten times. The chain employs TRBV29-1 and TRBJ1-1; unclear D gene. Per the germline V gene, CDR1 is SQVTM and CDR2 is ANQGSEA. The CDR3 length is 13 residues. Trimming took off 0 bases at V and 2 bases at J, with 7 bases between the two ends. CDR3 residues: CSVEEKVNTEAFF. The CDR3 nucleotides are TGCAGCGTTGAAGAGAAAGTTAACACTGAAGCTTTCTTT.

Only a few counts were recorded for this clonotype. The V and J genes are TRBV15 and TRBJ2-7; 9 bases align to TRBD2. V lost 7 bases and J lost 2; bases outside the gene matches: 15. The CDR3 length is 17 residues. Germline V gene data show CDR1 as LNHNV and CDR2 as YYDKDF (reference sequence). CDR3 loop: CATTYSVTSGMAYEQYF. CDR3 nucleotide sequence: TGTGCCACCACCTACTCCGTGACTAGCGGTATGGCCTACGAGCAGTACTTC.

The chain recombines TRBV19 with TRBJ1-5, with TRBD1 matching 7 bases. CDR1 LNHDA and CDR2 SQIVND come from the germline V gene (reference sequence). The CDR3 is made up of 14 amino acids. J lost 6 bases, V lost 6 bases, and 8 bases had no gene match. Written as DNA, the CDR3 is TGTGCCAGTAGCATCCGTCAGGGGGGTCAGCCCCAGCATTTT. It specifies CASSIRQGGQPQHF.

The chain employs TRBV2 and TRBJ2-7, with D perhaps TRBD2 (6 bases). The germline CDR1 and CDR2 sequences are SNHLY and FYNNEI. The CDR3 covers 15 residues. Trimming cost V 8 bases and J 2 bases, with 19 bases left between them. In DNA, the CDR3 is TGTGCCAGCTCCCTCGGGACTCTGAAAGCCTACGAGCAGTACTTC. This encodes CASSLGTLKAYEQYF.

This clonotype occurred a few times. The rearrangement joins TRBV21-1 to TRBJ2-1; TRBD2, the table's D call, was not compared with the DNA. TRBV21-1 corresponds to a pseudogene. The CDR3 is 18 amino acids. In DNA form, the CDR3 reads TGTGCCAGCAGCAAACCCTCTGGGGGTGCGGGAGCACACAATGAGCAGTTCTTC. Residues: CASSKPSGGAGAHNEQFF.

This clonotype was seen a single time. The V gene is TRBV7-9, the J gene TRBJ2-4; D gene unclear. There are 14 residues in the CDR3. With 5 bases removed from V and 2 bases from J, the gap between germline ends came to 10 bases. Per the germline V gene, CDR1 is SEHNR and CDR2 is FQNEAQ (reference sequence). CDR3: CASSTQVSKNIQYF. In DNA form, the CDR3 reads TGTGCCAGCAGCACCCAAGTATCCAAAAACATTCAGTACTTC.

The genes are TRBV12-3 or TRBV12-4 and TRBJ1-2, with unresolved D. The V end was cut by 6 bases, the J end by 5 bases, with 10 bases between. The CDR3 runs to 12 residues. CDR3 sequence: CASSVHLYGYTF. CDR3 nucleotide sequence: TGTGCCAGCAGCGTACACTTGTATGGCTACACCTTC.

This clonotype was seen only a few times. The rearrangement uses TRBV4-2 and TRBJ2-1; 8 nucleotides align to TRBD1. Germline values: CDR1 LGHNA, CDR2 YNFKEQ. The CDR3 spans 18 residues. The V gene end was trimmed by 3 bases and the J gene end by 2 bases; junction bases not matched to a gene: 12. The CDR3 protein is CASSHGTGRERTYNEQFF. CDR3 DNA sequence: TGTGCCAGCAGCCATGGGACAGGACGGGAAAGGACCTACAATGAGCAGTTCTTC.

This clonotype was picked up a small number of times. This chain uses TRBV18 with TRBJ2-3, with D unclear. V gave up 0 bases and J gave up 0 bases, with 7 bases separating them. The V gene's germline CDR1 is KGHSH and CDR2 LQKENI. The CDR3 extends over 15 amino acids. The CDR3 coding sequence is TGTGCCAGCTCACCACCCGGACCAAGCACAGATACGCAGTATTTT. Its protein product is CASSPPGPSTDTQYF.

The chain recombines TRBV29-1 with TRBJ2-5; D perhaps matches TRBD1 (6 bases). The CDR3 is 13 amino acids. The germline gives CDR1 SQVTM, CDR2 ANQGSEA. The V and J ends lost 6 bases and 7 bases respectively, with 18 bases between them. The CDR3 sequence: CSVSGDNGMTQYF. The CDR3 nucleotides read TGCAGCGTATCTGGGGACAACGGGATGACCCAGTACTTC.